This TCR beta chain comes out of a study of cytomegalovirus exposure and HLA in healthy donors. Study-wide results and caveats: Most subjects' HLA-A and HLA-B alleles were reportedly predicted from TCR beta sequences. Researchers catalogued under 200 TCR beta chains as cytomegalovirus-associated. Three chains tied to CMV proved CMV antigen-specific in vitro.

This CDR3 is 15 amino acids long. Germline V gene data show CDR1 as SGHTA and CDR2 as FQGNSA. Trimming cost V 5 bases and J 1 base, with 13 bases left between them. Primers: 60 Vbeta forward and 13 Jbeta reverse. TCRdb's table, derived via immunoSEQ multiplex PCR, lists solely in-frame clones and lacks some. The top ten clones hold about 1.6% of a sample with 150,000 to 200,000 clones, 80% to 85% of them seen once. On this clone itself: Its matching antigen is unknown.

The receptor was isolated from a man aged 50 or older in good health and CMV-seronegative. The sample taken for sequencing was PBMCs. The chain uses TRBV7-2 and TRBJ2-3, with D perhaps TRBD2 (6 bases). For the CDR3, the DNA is TGTGCCAGCAGCCGGCCCTCGGGGGGCACAGATACGCAGTATTTT. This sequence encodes CASSRPSGGTDTQYF.